This T cell receptor beta chain was sequenced during a study of breast tumors, draining lymph nodes, adjacent tissues. The CDR3 loop spans 15 amino acids. V dropped 2 bases and J dropped 11; count of bases not matched to a gene: 11. Germline V gives CDR1 LGHNA, CDR2 YNFKEQ. With regard to this clonotype: Its specificity is unknown.

TCRdb re-analysed the multiplex PCR reads in MiXCR, keeping a single row per CDR3 protein. The sample contains fewer than 200,000 distinct CDR3 sequences, approximately 33% of which appear only once. Axillary draining lymph nodes of breast cancer patients supplied the node samples. General observations from the study: Compared with lymph nodes, tumors were less diverse; compared with nontumor tissue, more. Luminal-like breast cancer showed significantly greater tumor-nontumor repertoire similarity than basal-like breast cancer did.

Sequenced sample: axillary lymph node tissue. The TCR comes from a female donor with breast cancer. Some clones in this sample may be carry-over from other donors' samples. The chain combines TRBV4-2 with TRBJ2-3, with 9 bases fitting TRBD2. CDR3 amino acids: CASSQYAGGVNEQYF. The CDR3, as DNA: TGTGCCAGCAGCCAATACGCGGGAGGGGTTAATGAGCAGTATTTT.